These T cell receptor beta chains were read from a single sample in a study of graft-versus-host responses after intestinal transplantation. No antigen has been assigned to these receptors. The protocol was immunoSEQ multiplex PCR, while the TCRdb copy is restricted to in-frame clones and leaves out a portion. The profile shows 90,000 to 120,000 clones, approximately 86% of them singletons. The sample was unstimulated CD4+ T cells sorted from spleen or lymph node cells, taken before transplant. Receptors originate from a human donor who was the organ donor for an intestinal transplant. Each CDR3 is given with its conserved first and last residue. A D gene is named only where the DNA matches it firmly. Rows may omit the clone size; those that give it use once, few, many or a size class.

NA | TRBJ2-5 | TRBV7-9 | TRBD1 | CASSLNSGTGETQYF | TGTGCCAGCAGCTTAAATTCTGGGACAGGGGAGACCCAGTACTTC
NA | TRBJ2-1 | TRBV23-1 | TRBD1 | CASSQSASNPPSGTGNEQFF | TGCGCCAGCAGTCAATCGGCCAGCAACCCCCCATCCGGGACAGGGAATGAGCAGTTCTTC
NA | TRBJ2-1 | TRBV10-3 | TRBD2 | CAINPSGLAGGNEQFF | TGTGCCATCAACCCTTCAGGACTAGCGGGAGGCAATGAGCAGTTCTTC
NA | TRBJ2-3 | TRBV7-2 | TRBD2 | CASSSRTSGGAADTQYF | TGTGCCAGCAGCTCCCGGACTAGCGGGGGGGCCGCAGATACGCAGTATTTT
NA | TRBJ1-4 | TRBV6-5 | NA | CASMEGSTNEKLFF | TGTGCCAGCATGGAGGGATCAACTAATGAAAAACTGTTTTTT
NA | TRBJ2-7 | TRBV10-3 | TRBD2 | CAISGSRTSGTYEQYF | TGTGCTATCAGTGGCTCGAGGACTAGCGGGACCTACGAGCAGTACTTC
NA | TRBJ1-4 | TRBV13 | NA | CASSSISLGNEKLFF | TGTGCCAGCAGCTCTATCAGCCTAGGGAATGAAAAACTGTTTTTT
NA | TRBJ2-7 | TRBV5-1 | NA | CASSWAAPITYEQYF | TGCGCCAGCAGCTGGGCGGCCCCCATTACCTACGAGCAGTACTTC
NA | TRBJ1-1 | TRBV6-1 | NA | CASRETANTEAFF | TGTGCCAGCAGGGAGACAGCGAACACTGAAGCTTTCTTT
NA | TRBJ2-7 | TRBV15 | TRBD2 | CATRPGLAGGGTYEQYF | TGTGCCACCAGGCCGGGACTAGCGGGAGGCGGGACCTACGAGCAGTACTTC
NA | TRBJ2-1 | TRBV7-9 | NA | CASSGTRGLNEQFF | TGTGCCAGCAGTGGGACCCGGGGGTTGAATGAGCAGTTCTTC
NA | TRBJ2-7 | TRBV5-6 | TRBD1 | CASSSRTGDREQYF | TGTGCCAGCAGCTCTCGGACAGGGGACCGCGAGCAGTACTTC
NA | TRBJ1-2 | TRBV5-1 | NA | CASSLVGRGYTF | TGCGCCAGCAGCTTGGTGGGCCGGGGCTACACCTTC
NA | TRBJ2-3 | TRBV7-9 | TRBD2 | CASSRTSGGQDTQYF | TGTGCCAGCAGCCGTACTAGCGGGGGGCAAGATACGCAGTATTTT
NA | TRBJ1-1 | TRBV25-1 | NA | CASSERERNTEAFF | TGTGCCAGCAGTGAACGGGAAAGAAACACTGAAGCTTTCTTT
once | TRBJ1-2 | TRBV15 | NA | CATSRDQEGNGYTF | TGTGCCACCAGCAGAGATCAGGAGGGGAATGGCTACACCTTC
NA | TRBJ2-3 | TRBV7-2 | TRBD2 | CASSPRGGRGTDTQYF | TGTGCCAGCAGCCCACGGGGGGGCCGTGGGACAGATACGCAGTATTTT